Listed below are T cell receptor beta chains from one sample, sequenced in a study of patients and donors after allogeneic stem cell transplantation. TCRdb passed the RT-PCR reads through MiXCR, listing each CDR3 protein once. Counted here are about 15,000 distinct CDR3 sequences, 27% occurring once; the ten biggest clones make up under 45%. The sample taken for sequencing was blood, either unsorted or a sorted T cell fraction (not recorded which). These receptors were obtained from a human donor who was either an allogeneic HSCT recipient or a stem cell or donor lymphocyte infusion donor (not recorded which). It is not recorded whose cells these are; they may come from a transplant donor. CDR3s include the opening cysteine and the closing phenylalanine or tryptophan. D genes are given only for firm matches. Some rows mark clone size as missing; the rest say once, few, many or name a class of expanded clone.

v_gene	abundance	j_gene	d_gene	CDR3aa	CDR3nt
TRBV7-3	-	TRBJ2-1	TRBD2	CASSLHHLGGNEQFF	TGTGCCAGCAGCTTACACCACCTCGGGGGGAATGAGCAGTTCTTC
TRBV5-1	few	TRBJ1-1	TRBD1	CASSGQGGNTEAFF	TGCGCCAGCAGCGGACAGGGAGGGAACACTGAAGCTTTCTTT
TRBV9	-	TRBJ2-3	-	CASSVVAHSETDTQYF	TGTGCCAGCAGCGTAGTAGCGCACTCAGAGACAGATACGCAGTATTTT
TRBV12-3/TRBV12-4	many	TRBJ1-1	TRBD1	CASSLKDRVRAFF	TGTGCCAGCAGTTTGAAGGACAGGGTGCGGGCTTTCTTT
TRBV4-1	-	TRBJ1-1	-	CASSQPPMNTEAFF	TGCGCCAGCAGCCAACCGCCCATGAACACTGAAGCTTTCTTT
TRBV7-9	few	TRBJ1-1	-	CASSLEFPEAFF	TGTGCCAGCAGCTTAGAGTTCCCTGAAGCTTTCTTT
TRBV4-1	few	TRBJ1-2	-	CASSQAGVPPGYGYTF	TGCGCCAGCAGCCAAGCGGGGGTCCCCCCTGGGTATGGCTACACCTTC
TRBV9	-	TRBJ1-2	-	CASSVGVDGYTF	TGTGCCAGCAGCGTAGGGGTTGATGGCTACACCTTC
TRBV5-5	-	TRBJ1-2	-	CASSFIIRLNYGYTF	TGTGCCAGCAGCTTCATTATACGGTTAAACTATGGCTACACCTTC
TRBV9	few	TRBJ1-2	-	CASSVAWQGYGYTF	TGTGCCAGCAGCGTAGCTTGGCAGGGCTATGGCTACACCTTC
TRBV10-3	large	TRBJ1-6	TRBD1	CAIKKTGEGASPLHF	TGTGCCATCAAGAAGACAGGGGAGGGTGCTTCACCCCTCCACTTT
TRBV5-1	many	TRBJ1-1	-	CASSPDGNTEAFF	TGCGCCAGCAGCCCGGACGGGAACACTGAAGCTTTCTTT
TRBV28	few	TRBJ1-1	-	CASSPLRKRNTEAFF	TGTGCCAGCAGTCCCTTAAGAAAAAGGAACACTGAAGCTTTCTTT
TRBV5-6	-	TRBJ1-1	-	CASSLDETEAFF	TGTGCCAGCAGCTTGGACGAGACTGAAGCTTTCTTT
TRBV2	-	TRBJ1-1	-	CASMIQENTEAFF	TGTGCCAGCATGATACAGGAGAACACTGAAGCTTTCTTT
TRBV7-9	few	TRBJ1-1	-	CASRLGSGPGTEAFF	TGTGCCAGCAGACTAGGGTCGGGGCCGGGTACTGAAGCTTTCTTT
TRBV29-1	-	TRBJ1-1	-	CSAGNTEAFF	TGCAGCGCGGGGAACACTGAAGCTTTCTTT
TRBV7-9	-	TRBJ1-3	-	CASSPWGNTIYF	TGTGCCAGCAGCCCCTGGGGAAACACCATATATTTT
TRBV6-5	few	TRBJ2-2	-	CASRDGANTGELFF	TGTGCCAGCAGGGACGGTGCGAACACCGGGGAGCTGTTTTTT
TRBV12-3/TRBV12-4	medium-sized	TRBJ1-1	TRBD1	CASSLNRGWKAFF	TGTGCCAGCAGTTTAAACAGGGGATGGAAAGCTTTCTTT
TRBV3-1	few	TRBJ1-6	-	CASSQGGARNSPLHF	TGTGCCAGCAGCCAGGGGGGGGCCCGGAATTCACCCCTCCACTTT
TRBV29-1	-	TRBJ2-5	TRBD1	CSVDRQGVVETQYF	TGCAGCGTGGATCGACAGGGGGTGGTAGAGACCCAGTACTTC
TRBV28	few	TRBJ1-5	TRBD1	CASSSTGVQPQHF	TGTGCCAGCAGTTCAACAGGGGTTCAGCCCCAGCATTTT
TRBV4-3	few	TRBJ2-1	-	CASSQDPGDSYNEQFF	TGCGCCAGCAGCCAAGACCCCGGGGACTCCTACAATGAGCAGTTCTTC
TRBV6-6	-	TRBJ1-1	TRBD1	CASSYSAGGTMKAFF	TGTGCCAGCAGTTACTCAGCAGGGGGCACAATGAAAGCTTTCTTT
TRBV6-1	-	TRBJ2-5	-	CASSVVRETQYF	TGTGCCAGCAGTGTGGTACGGGAGACCCAGTACTTC
TRBV7-9	-	TRBJ1-1	-	CASSFRQVRVRAFF	TGTGCCAGCAGCTTTCGACAGGTACGGGTGAGAGCTTTCTTT
TRBV5-1	-	TRBJ2-7	-	CASSLLGSSYEQYF	TGCGCCAGCAGCTTGCTGGGGTCTTCCTACGAGCAGTACTTC
TRBV7-9	few	TRBJ1-6	-	CASTWADNSPLHF	TGTGCCAGCACCTGGGCCGATAATTCACCCCTCCACTTT
TRBV27	many	TRBJ1-1	TRBD1	CASSATTGVGNTEAFF	TGTGCCAGCAGTGCGACGACAGGGGTGGGGAACACTGAAGCTTTCTTT
TRBV19	few	TRBJ1-2	-	CASKASGTTDGYTF	TGTGCCAGTAAAGCTTCCGGGACCACGGACGGCTACACCTTC
TRBV2	few	TRBJ1-2	-	CASSELRQNYGYTF	TGTGCCAGCAGTGAATTAAGACAGAACTATGGCTACACCTTC
TRBV15	-	TRBJ1-6	-	CATSSRTGGDSPLHF	TGTGCCACCAGCTCTCGGACGGGGGGCGATTCACCCCTCCACTTT
TRBV28	-	TRBJ1-5	TRBD1	CASSRTGGQPQHF	TGTGCCAGCAGCCGGACAGGAGGCCAGCCCCAGCATTTT
TRBV5-6	-	TRBJ2-3	-	CASRLGTGDTQYF	TGTGCCAGCAGGCTTGGGACTGGGGATACGCAGTATTTT
TRBV5-1	once	TRBJ1-2	-	CASSFQSKRGSKDGYTF	TGCGCCAGCAGCTTCCAGTCAAAGAGGGGAAGTAAGGATGGCTACACCTTC
TRBV16	few	TRBJ1-1	-	CASRPMNTEAFF	TGTGCCAGCAGACCGATGAACACTGAAGCTTTCTTT
TRBV7-9	few	TRBJ1-2	TRBD1	CASSLAGTGDGYTF	TGTGCCAGCAGCTTAGCCGGGACAGGGGATGGCTACACCTTC
TRBV25-1	many	TRBJ2-5	TRBD2	CASSEFERGGSETQYF	TGTGCCAGCAGTGAATTTGAGCGGGGGGGCAGTGAGACCCAGTACTTC
TRBV7-9	-	TRBJ2-7	-	CASSLNRDEQYF	TGTGCCAGCAGCTTAAACAGGGACGAGCAGTACTTC
TRBV7-3	-	TRBJ1-5	-	CASSLTGNQPQHF	TGTGCCAGCAGCTTAACCGGGAACCAGCCCCAGCATTTT
TRBV7-9	once	TRBJ2-4	TRBD2	CASSSSGVTKNIQYF	TGTGCCAGCAGCTCAAGCGGGGTTACCAAAAACATTCAGTACTTC
TRBV12-3/TRBV12-4	-	TRBJ1-2	-	CASSLPLNYGYTF	TGTGCCAGCAGTTTGCCCCTTAACTATGGCTACACCTTC
TRBV20-1	few	TRBJ1-4	-	CSARSGWNEKLFF	TGCAGTGCTAGGTCCGGGTGGAATGAAAAACTGTTTTTT
TRBV6-5	medium-sized	TRBJ1-3	-	CASSYRQGYGNTIYF	TGTGCCAGCAGTTACCGTCAGGGATACGGAAACACCATATATTTT
TRBV7-9	once	TRBJ1-1	-	CAGSLRQVAEAFF	TGTGCCGGCAGCTTAAGACAGGTGGCTGAAGCTTTCTTT
TRBV7-9	medium-sized	TRBJ1-2	TRBD1	CASSLAPGRQGFGYGYTF	TGTGCCAGCAGCTTGGCTCCCGGGCGACAGGGGTTTGGCTATGGCTACACCTTC
TRBV2	-	TRBJ1-4	TRBD1	CASSPGTENEKLFF	TGTGCCAGCAGCCCCGGGACAGAGAATGAAAAACTGTTTTTT
TRBV6-2/TRBV6-3	-	TRBJ1-6	-	CASRKLDYNSPLHF	TGTGCCAGCCGGAAGTTGGACTATAATTCACCCCTCCACTTT
TRBV7-9	-	TRBJ1-5	-	CASSPDPGGNQPQHF	TGTGCCAGCAGCCCTGATCCAGGGGGCAATCAGCCCCAGCATTTT